This T cell receptor (beta chain) came from a study of T cell responses to AZD1222 COVID-19 vaccine listed by TCRdb under 2021. At the level of the whole study: TCR sequencing was performed for roughly 240 trial participants, of whom around 210 were given two doses of AZD1222 and approximately 25 were given two doses of MenACWY control vaccine. Trial participants were enrolled into age subgroups of 18-55, 56-69 and 70-plus years, which contained about 150, 27 and 61 TCR-sequenced participants, respectively.

Study-wide findings and limitations: Vaccine-associated CD4 TCRs spanned the whole spike protein, with dominant responses in regions 160-218 and 743-854. Only 5 to 7 AZD1222 recipients were SARS-CoV-2 seropositive at baseline, limiting conclusions about previously exposed vaccinees. Because no day 14 peak-response samples were available, repertoires were characterized only after the peak T cell response. Nearly half of unique spike-specific TCRs reportedly recognized epitopes outside regions mutated in the B.1.351 and B.1.1.7 variants. After two AZD1222 doses, both the breadth and the depth of spike-specific TCRs were significantly higher than at day 0 and than in MenACWY recipients. In the small 56-69-year group, the increase in depth fell short of significance, most likely because of low power. Participants were mostly white British and included more females than males, and it was suggested by the authors that clonal diversity may have been underestimated.

Comments on this clone: Its antigen is not yet known. No base-level quality is on record; no much larger clone is a single base apart.

The meaning of the sample's time point label: baseline before first vaccination. According to the study, the label for this sample's treatment or condition signals: meningococcal conjugate vaccine given as trial control. Vaccinee samples were obtained from the UK trials COV001 and COV002, which included a single-blind randomized controlled phase 2/3 trial of AZD1222 (ChAdOx1 nCoV-19) in healthy adults. Trial participant PBMC samples were collected at day 0 and day 28 after the second dose for TCRbeta chain sequencing. The trim is 6 bases for V and 0 bases for J, with a gap of 6 bases between the germline ends. Its CDR3 holds 14 amino acids, cysteine through phenylalanine. Here the CDR3 DNA is all that survives: 42 bases in frame from base 1. CDR1 and CDR2, looked up from the germline V gene, are MGHRA and YSYEKL. The CDR3 regions of human TCRbeta chains were analyzed by immunosequencing. The study's processing was this. TCRs in the repertoires were compared against a reference library of SARS-CoV-2-specific TCRs that had been generated with the MIRA antigen-specificity platform. Breadth was defined as the fraction of unique TCRs that were SARS-CoV-2-associated. Depth was defined as the fraction of total T cells that were SARS-CoV-2-associated. Using the MIRA data, every spike-specific TCR was mapped to the spike region that the TCR reacted to and assigned to either a CD4 or a CD8 class. Log10-transformed breadth and depth values were compared by one-way ANOVA with Sidak's multiple comparisons tests. As stored in TCRdb, this immuneACCESS dataset retains in-frame rearrangements with V and J assigned. A fraction of the clones does not appear; measured against another copy, unresolved V genes explain less than half of the discrepancy, and the remainder lacks a known reason. V, J and clone size were drawn from that table, and D and trimming were deduced from the DNA. This sample is represented by approximately 99,000 clones; about nine tenths of them were singletons. Of the sample, 3.1% is held by the ten largest clones.

This specimen was peripheral blood, taken on day 0 of MenACWY control vaccination. The chain is made from TRBV4-1 and TRBJ2-6, with the identity of the D gene unclear. The sequence was collected from an adult in good health. The CDR3 has the sequence CASRAVSGANVLTF. The nucleotide sequence is given as TGCGCCAGCAGGGCAGTCTCTGGGGCCAACGTCCTGACTTTC.